These 23 T cell receptor beta chains were sequenced from one sample in a study of tumor-infiltrating lymphocytes in localized non-small cell lung cancer. Data came from immunoSEQ multiplex PCR; TCRdb stores just in-frame clones and leaves some out. Seen here are about 22,000 clones, 80% observed once, and the top ten hold roughly 3.5%. The specimen was lung tumor tissue. These receptors were taken from a human donor with non-small cell lung cancer.

The chain joins TRBV27 to TRBJ1-2; D gene uncertain. CDR1 MNHEY and CDR2 SMNVEV come from the germline V gene (reference sequence). Trimming cost V 3 bases and J 4 bases, with 15 bases left between them. CDR3 length: 15 amino acids. CDR3 in amino acids: CASSFNPDTSYGYTF. The CDR3, as DNA: TGTGCCAGCAGTTTTAACCCCGACACCTCCTATGGCTACACCTTC.

The chain recombines TRBV5-1 with TRBJ2-5; unclear D gene. The V end lost 2 bases, the J end lost 1 base, and 6 bases lay between the germline ends. Per germline, CDR1 SGHRS and CDR2 YFSETQ. This CDR3 spans 13 amino acids. The chain's CDR3 is CASSFAFQETQYF. CDR3 in DNA: TGCGCCAGCAGCTTCGCCTTCCAAGAGACCCAGTACTTC.

The chain couples TRBV7-3 to TRBJ2-5; TRBD1 agrees at 10 bases. After removal of 5 bases from V and 5 bases from J, the junction contained 5 bases not matched to a gene. This CDR3 contains 14 residues. The germline V gene has CDR1 SGHTA and CDR2 FQGTGA. CDR3 sequence: CASSMTGGGETQYF. The CDR3 DNA reads TGTGCCAGCAGCATGACAGGGGGCGGCGAGACCCAGTACTTC.

V and J are TRBV7-2 and TRBJ2-1; 9 nucleotides agree with TRBD2. This CDR3 region has 15 residues. Germline CDR1 reads SGHTA; CDR2 reads FQGNSA. V shed 4 bases, J shed 5 bases, and the junction held 6 bases outside the gene matches. For the CDR3, the DNA is TGTGCCAGCAGCTCCCTGACTAGCGGCGACAATGAGCAGTTCTTC. Its translation: CASSSLTSGDNEQFF.

The chain is built from TRBV13 and TRBJ2-7; 8 nucleotides line up with TRBD2. V lost 5 bases and J lost 2; bases outside the gene matches: 5. This CDR3 has 14 residues. In germline, CDR1 is PRHDT, CDR2 FYEKMQ (reference sequence). CDR3 sequence reads: CASSPGLEAYEQYF. Here the CDR3 DNA reads TGTGCCAGCAGCCCGGGACTAGAGGCCTACGAGCAGTACTTC.

This chain uses TRBV30 with TRBJ2-5; either TRBD1 or TRBD2 may fit D (6 bases each). This CDR3 contains 13 residues. V gave up 5 bases and J gave up 5 bases, with 15 bases separating them. The germline CDR1 and CDR2 sequences are GTSNPN and SVGIG (reference sequence). The CDR3 region is CAWRWGAIETQYF. The CDR3 bases are TGTGCCTGGCGGTGGGGGGCAATTGAGACCCAGTACTTC.

This clone rates as medium-sized (0.01 to 0.1%). This chain uses TRBV28 with TRBJ2-7; D is ambiguous. V lost 8 bases and J lost 3, with 23 bases in between. CDR3 length: 16 amino acids. Germline V lookup: CDR1 MDHEN, CDR2 SYDVKM. CDR3 residues: CASSSVQTHTGYEQYF. Written as DNA, the CDR3 is TGTGCCAGCTCTTCGGTTCAGACTCACACCGGCTACGAGCAGTACTTC.

This chain uses TRBV7-8 with TRBJ2-5; D may correspond to TRBD1 or TRBD2 (5 bases each). CDR3 length: 14 amino acids. The germline CDR1 and CDR2 sequences are SGHVS and FQNEAQ. Deletions cut 1 base from V and 7 bases from J, with 13 bases between. The CDR3 protein is CASSLVVRDGTQYF. CDR3 sequence (DNA): TGTGCCAGCAGCTTAGTAGTCAGGGACGGGACCCAGTACTTC.

The chain's CDR3 is CAISEDRNYGYTF. CDR3 nucleotide sequence: TGTGCCATCAGTGAGGACCGTAACTATGGCTACACCTTC. V is TRBV10-3 and J is TRBJ1-2; no definite D call. The CDR3 is 13 amino acids. Trimming cost V 2 bases and J 1 base, with 5 bases left between them. The germline CDR1 and CDR2 sequences are ENHRY and SYGVKD.

The genes are TRBV5-1 and TRBJ1-1, with D possibly matching TRBD1 (6 bases). Germline CDR1 and CDR2: SGHRS and YFSETQ. Trimming took 4 bases from V and 0 from J, leaving 16 bases between them. CDR3 length: 16 residues. CDR3 protein: CASSPGGHTMNTEAFF. The DNA for the CDR3 is TGCGCCAGCAGCCCCGGGGGACACACCATGAACACTGAAGCTTTCTTT.

The rearrangement joins TRBV7-2 to TRBJ1-5, with 9 bases lining up with TRBD1. The CDR3 is 15 residues long. The V segment lost 5 bases and the J segment 7 bases; nucleotides outside the gene matches: 9. Germline loops: CDR1 SGHTA, CDR2 FQGNSA. The CDR3 protein is CASSPDRGFRQPQHF. CDR3 bases: TGTGCCAGCAGCCCAGACAGGGGGTTTCGACAGCCCCAGCATTTT.

The chain couples TRBV4-3 to TRBJ1-1; D is undetermined. The length of the CDR3 is 14 residues. Germline V gene lookup returns CDR1 LGHNA and CDR2 YSLEER. V was trimmed by 8 bases and J by 6 bases, leaving 19 bases between them. Here the CDR3 DNA reads TGCGCCAGCGGAAACGTTCATGGGCCCGCTGAAGCTTTCTTT. Protein sequence: CASGNVHGPAEAFF.

This clone turned up a few times. The gene calls are TRBV6-4 and TRBJ1-4; D is possibly TRBD1 (5 bases). Trimming left V 6 bases short and J 4 bases short, with 9 bases between. The CDR3 spans 13 residues. In germline, CDR1 is MRHNA, CDR2 SNTAGT. DNA for the CDR3: TGTGCCAGCAGCCCAGGGAGTAATGAAAAACTGTTTTTT. Protein sequence: CASSPGSNEKLFF.

The chain joins TRBV30 to TRBJ2-5; 12 nucleotides line up with TRBD1. The CDR3 sequence is 15 residues long. V was clipped by 3 bases and J by 5 bases; unmatched bases: 7. Germline lookup yields CDR1 GTSNPN and CDR2 SVGIG (reference sequence). The CDR3 spells CAWSYRDRGPETQYF. Written as DNA, the CDR3 is TGTGCCTGGAGCTATCGGGACAGGGGGCCGGAGACCCAGTACTTC.

This chain joins TRBV7-6 and TRBJ2-1; 7 bases map to TRBD2. The ends lost 5 bases at V and 5 bases at J; junction bases unmatched: 9. The CDR3 has 15 residues. Germline CDR1 reads SGHVS; CDR2 reads FNYEAQ. CDR3 bases: TGTGCCAGCAGCGGAAGGGCTAGCGGCGACAATGAGCAGTTCTTC. Translating it yields CASSGRASGDNEQFF.

The V and J genes are TRBV5-1 and TRBJ2-7, with D possibly matching TRBD1 (6 bases). The CDR3 has 15 residues. Germline V CDR1 and CDR2: SGHRS, YFSETQ. V was shortened by 4 bases and J by 0 bases, with 14 bases between the two germline ends. The CDR3 sequence is CASSPRGFSSYEQYF. The CDR3, as DNA: TGCGCCAGCAGCCCCAGGGGCTTTAGCTCCTACGAGCAGTACTTC.

The chain employs TRBV19 and TRBJ2-5, with 8 bases that match TRBD1. The junction had 5 bases not matched to a gene; V was cut back by 1 base and J by 4 bases. Germline CDR1 reads LNHDA; CDR2 reads SQIVND (reference sequence). This CDR3 region has 15 residues. The CDR3: CASSIGQGSTETQYF. The DNA of the CDR3 is TGTGCCAGTAGTATAGGACAGGGGTCGACAGAGACCCAGTACTTC.

This clone occurred once. This chain uses TRBV11-3 with TRBJ2-3, with 9 nucleotides matching TRBD2. Germline CDR1 reads SGHNT; CDR2 reads YENEEA. The CDR3 is 18 residues long. V lost 5 bases to trimming and J lost 0 bases; unmatched junction nucleotides: 12. Written as DNA, the CDR3 is TGTGCCAGCAGCGCCCGAGGGCCTAGCGGGGTCAGCACAGATACGCAGTATTTT. This sequence encodes CASSARGPSGVSTDTQYF.

The chain has TRBV5-8 and TRBJ2-7; 8 nucleotides agree with TRBD2. The CDR3 spans 14 residues. Germline V gene data show CDR1 as SGHTS and CDR2 as YDEGEE. V lost 4 bases, J lost 4 bases, and 7 bases stayed unmatched. The CDR3 DNA sequence: TGTGCCAGCAGCCGGACTAGCTTTGGATACGAGCAGTACTTC. Protein product: CASSRTSFGYEQYF.

The V gene is TRBV7-2, the J gene TRBJ2-7; D is ambiguous. V was pared by 5 bases and J by 2 bases, with 10 bases between. Germline V gives CDR1 SGHTA, CDR2 FQGNSA. The CDR3 length is 13 residues. The CDR3 loop is CASSPPGPYEQYF. CDR3 DNA sequence: TGTGCCAGCAGCCCCCCGGGCCCCTACGAGCAGTACTTC.

This clone was detected only a few times. This sequence joins TRBV6-5 and TRBJ2-1; D may match TRBD1 or TRBD2 (6 bases each). Trimming cost V 6 bases and J 8 bases, with 17 bases left between them. The CDR3 has 14 amino acids. Germline CDR1 and CDR2: MNHEY and SVGAGI. This CDR3 is CASSYNGRGDEQFF. DNA of the CDR3: TGTGCCAGCAGCTATAACGGAAGGGGGGATGAGCAGTTCTTC.

The chain combines TRBV27 with TRBJ2-3; D might be TRBD1 (6 bases). V was shortened by 0 bases and J by 3 bases, with 10 bases between the two germline ends. The germline V gene encodes CDR1 MNHEY and CDR2 SMNVEV (reference sequence). This CDR3 region has 15 residues. The CDR3: CASSLSWTVTDTQYF. CDR3 DNA sequence: TGTGCCAGCAGTTTATCCTGGACAGTAACAGATACGCAGTATTTT.

The gene calls are TRBV18 and TRBJ1-2, with unresolved D. Germline CDR1 reads KGHSH; CDR2 reads LQKENI. The CDR3 contains 14 residues. V shed 3 bases and J shed 7 bases, with 15 bases lying between them. CDR3 DNA sequence: TGTGCCAGCTCACCGGGAAATAGACTGTCTGGCTACACCTTC. This sequence encodes CASSPGNRLSGYTF. The entire variable domain, with the rest obtained from reference TRBV18 and TRBJ1-2, is as follows: NAGVMQNPRHLVRRRGQEARLRCSPMKGHSHVYWYRQLPEEGLKFMVYLQKENIIDESGMPKERFSAEFPKEGPSILRIQQVVRGDSAAYFCASSPGNRLSGYTFGSGTRLTVV.